This T cell receptor (beta chain) was captured in a study of blood T cell repertoires in COVID-19. Sequencing was performed with immunoSEQ multiplex PCR; in TCRdb, only in-frame clones are kept and a portion is missing. The table lists a few hundred thousand clones, 88% of them singletons. The sequence was obtained from a woman in her forties who had been exposed to COVID-19. The sample taken for sequencing was PBMCs or T cells enriched from blood (not recorded which).

The CDR3 spells CASSLVGEQPQHF. In nucleotides, the CDR3 is TGTGCCAGCAGCTTAGTAGGGGAACAGCCCCAGCATTTT. The genes are TRBV7-9 and TRBJ1-5, with a possible D match to TRBD1 (5 bases). Trimming shortened V by 1 base and J by 7 bases, and 8 bases separated the two germline ends. CDR3 length: 13 residues. CDR1 is SEHNR and CDR2 is FQNEAQ in the germline V gene (reference sequence).